What follows is one TCR beta chain and its context. Mismatch with germline at one junction end may stem from a read error. Starting from 450 to 500 ng of total RNA, TCR beta cDNA was produced with a primer in the constant region. A slightly modified ARM-PCR protocol with three nested multiplex PCR rounds produced these TCR beta libraries. The first two PCR rounds used TRBV1-TRBV30 primers with a Cbeta primer, nine to eleven cycles each. TCRdb re-called the multiplex PCR reads through MiXCR, storing one row per CDR3 protein. The sample shows tens of thousands of distinct CDR3 sequences, around 75% of them seen only once. Between about 20 and 30 mg of unsorted bulk tissue served as the source from which RNA and DNA were co-extracted. Surgeons resected the patients' primary liver carcinomas. These data are taken from a study of tumor-infiltrating lymphocytes in primary liver carcinoma. CDR3 length equals 13 residues. In germline, CDR1 is SQVTM, CDR2 ANQGSEA.

This clonotype originated in a woman in her 30s with primary liver carcinoma and hepatitis B virus infection. This sequence joins TRBV29-1 and TRBJ2-4; D not resolved. Specimen: tumor-adjacent normal liver tissue. The CDR3 loop reads CSVNLGVKDIQYF. DNA of the CDR3: TGCAGCGTCAATCTAGGAGTCAAAGACATTCAGTACTTC.